A single sample gave rise to the 3 T cell receptor beta chains below, sequenced in a study of shared clonotypes between healthy human individuals. Using immunoSEQ multiplex PCR, the repertoire was profiled, and TCRdb retains in-frame clones only, with some absent. The table lists 2 million to 2.5 million clones, approximately 93% of them singletons. What was sequenced was naive CD4+ T cells from PBMCs. Stated subset: CD45RA+ positively selected. The receptors derive from a man aged 18 to 35 in good health. Some clones in this sample may be carry-over from other donors' samples.

The J gene is TRBJ2-7, the V gene TRBV28; D ambiguous. This CDR3 has 11 residues. Germline assignment: CDR1 MDHEN and CDR2 SYDVKM. The V end lost 8 bases, the J end lost 5 bases, and 10 bases lay between the germline ends. CDR3 nucleotides: TGTGCCAGCGGTCCCCCCGACGAGCAGTACTTC. Its translation is CASGPPDEQYF.

This clone has only one observation. V is TRBV7-2 and J is TRBJ2-1; TRBD2 matches at 10 bases. Trimming at V came to 5 bases and at J to 8 bases, leaving 9 bases not matched to a gene. The CDR3 runs to 15 residues. Germline CDR1 and CDR2: SGHTA and FQGNSA. In DNA, the CDR3 is TGTGCCAGCAGCCCCTTACGAGCGGGAGGGCATGAGCAGTTCTTC. This gives the protein CASSPLRAGGHEQFF.

This rearrangement joins TRBV19 to TRBJ2-3, with TRBD1 matching 8 bases. J was trimmed by 2 bases and V by 5 bases; bases with no gene match: 6. This CDR3 region has 15 residues. CDR1 and CDR2 from the germline V gene are LNHDA and SQIVND (reference sequence). The CDR3 sequence: CASSGTGANTDTQYF. The CDR3 nucleotides read TGTGCCAGTAGTGGGACAGGTGCCAACACAGATACGCAGTATTTT.